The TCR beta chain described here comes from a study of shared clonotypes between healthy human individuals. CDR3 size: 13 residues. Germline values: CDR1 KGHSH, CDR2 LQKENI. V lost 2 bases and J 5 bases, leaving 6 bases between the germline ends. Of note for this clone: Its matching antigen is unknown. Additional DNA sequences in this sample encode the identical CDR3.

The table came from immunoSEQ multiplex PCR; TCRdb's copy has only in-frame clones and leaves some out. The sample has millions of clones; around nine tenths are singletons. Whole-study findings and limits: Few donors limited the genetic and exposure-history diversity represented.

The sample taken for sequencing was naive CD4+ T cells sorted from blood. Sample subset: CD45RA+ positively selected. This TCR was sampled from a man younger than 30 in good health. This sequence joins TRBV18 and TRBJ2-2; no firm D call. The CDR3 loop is CASSPGVTGELFF. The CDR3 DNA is TGTGCCAGCTCACCAGGGGTTACCGGGGAGCTGTTTTTT.